This entry lists 32 T cell receptor beta chains sequenced from one sample in a study of OX40 agonist ivuxolimab in advanced cancers. Measured with immunoSEQ multiplex PCR; TCRdb has only the in-frame clones, and not every one. The table records tens of thousands of clones, about 91% of them present only once. This material consisted of CD4+ or CD8+ T cells sorted from blood, taken in a trial of the OX40 agonist ivuxolimab. The receptors were gathered from an adult with an advanced solid tumor such as melanoma, head and neck, liver or kidney cancer.

The V and J genes are TRBV30 and TRBJ1-4; unclear D gene. From germline, CDR1 is GTSNPN and CDR2 SVGIG (reference sequence). The V gene lost 4 bases and the J gene lost 8 bases, with 14 bases spanning the gap. The CDR3 is 13 residues long. The chain's CDR3 is CAWTLSAREKLFF. CDR3 bases: TGTGCCTGGACACTTTCGGCCAGAGAAAAACTGTTTTTT.

This chain joins TRBV9 and TRBJ2-1; 14 bases line up with TRBD2. This CDR3 has 19 amino acids. After removal of 4 bases from V and 0 bases from J, the junction contained 9 bases not matched to a gene. The germline V gene has CDR1 SGDLS and CDR2 YYNGEE. The CDR3 reads CASSPRTSGGFSSYNEQFF. In nucleotides, the CDR3 is TGTGCCAGCAGCCCGCGGACTAGCGGGGGGTTTTCCTCCTACAATGAGCAGTTCTTC.

This clone appeared a few times. The gene calls are TRBV5-4 and TRBJ2-6, with D possibly being TRBD1 (5 bases). The ends were cut back, 2 bases at V and 0 bases at J, with 12 bases in the middle. CDR1 and CDR2 (germline): SGHNT, YYREEE (reference sequence). The CDR3 spans 17 residues. In DNA form, the CDR3 reads TGTGCCAGCAGCTTCAGGGTGATCCGCTCTGGGGCCAACGTCCTGACTTTC. Its translation: CASSFRVIRSGANVLTF.

The chain employs TRBV7-2 and TRBJ1-4; D gene uncertain. V lost 5 bases and J lost 0, with 10 bases in between. The germline V gene has CDR1 SGHTA and CDR2 FQGNSA. The CDR3 length is 15 residues. In DNA, the CDR3 is TGTGCCAGCAGCCCATTCTCCTCAACTAATGAAAAACTGTTTTTT. Translated, it gives CASSPFSSTNEKLFF.

This clone appeared once. The gene calls are TRBV18 and TRBJ1-1; tentative D call: TRBD1 (6 bases). The CDR3 is 18 residues long. Per the germline V gene, CDR1 is KGHSH and CDR2 is LQKENI. Trimming pared 3 bases from V and 1 base from J, leaving 21 bases between. CDR3 in DNA: TGTGCCAGCTCACCTATTTCGTTATCGGGACATTCGAACACTGAAGCTTTCTTT. Its protein is CASSPISLSGHSNTEAFF. Full variable domain (rest looked up from reference TRBV18 and TRBJ1-1): NAGVMQNPRHLVRRRGQEARLRCSPMKGHSHVYWYRQLPEEGLKFMVYLQKENIIDESGMPKERFSAEFPKEGPSILRIQQVVRGDSAAYFCASSPISLSGHSNTEAFFGQGTRLTVV.

The chain couples TRBV5-6 to TRBJ2-5; 7 bases are a match to TRBD1. This CDR3 comprises 15 residues. Per the germline V gene, CDR1 is SGHDT and CDR2 is YYEEEE. V lost 0 bases and J lost 2; bases outside the gene matches: 4. The CDR3 loop reads CASSLGQGGQETQYF. The CDR3 DNA is TGTGCCAGCAGCTTGGGACAGGGCGGGCAAGAGACCCAGTACTTC.

The rearrangement uses TRBV6-6 and TRBJ1-2; TRBD1 matches 8 bases. The CDR3 runs to 16 residues. In germline, CDR1 is MNHNY, CDR2 SVGAGI (reference sequence). V shed 4 bases, J shed 5 bases, and the junction held 12 bases outside the gene matches. CDR3 loop: CASSSTLLGTGYGYTF. CDR3 DNA sequence: TGTGCCAGCAGTTCCACCTTGCTTGGGACAGGATATGGCTACACCTTC.

The chain joins TRBV9 to TRBJ2-3; 14 positions match TRBD2. The CDR3 covers 16 residues. The germline V gene encodes CDR1 SGDLS and CDR2 YYNGEE. V dropped 4 bases and J dropped 5; count of bases not matched to a gene: 6. DNA of the CDR3: TGTGCCAGCAGCTCTTGGACTAGCGGGAGGAGAGATACGCAGTATTTT. As protein: CASSSWTSGRRDTQYF. Drawing the rest from reference TRBV9 and TRBJ2-3, the complete variable domain is DSGVTQTPKHLITATGQRVTLRCSPRSGDLSVYWYQQSLDQGLQFLIQYYNGEERAKGNILERFSAQQFPDLHSELNLSSLELGDSALYFCASSSWTSGRRDTQYFGPGTRLTVL.

V usage is TRBV28 and J usage is TRBJ1-5; no firm D call. CDR3 length equals 14 residues. V lost 5 bases to trimming and J lost 7 bases, with 15 bases between them. Per the germline V gene, CDR1 is MDHEN and CDR2 is SYDVKM. The CDR3 here is CASSRPAPEQPQHF. CDR3 in DNA: TGTGCCAGCAGTCGCCCCGCCCCAGAGCAGCCCCAGCATTTT.

The chain couples TRBV28 to TRBJ1-4, with D possibly being TRBD1 (5 bases). In germline, CDR1 is MDHEN, CDR2 SYDVKM. The V end was cut by 2 bases, the J end by 7 bases, with 11 bases between. The CDR3 is 14 residues long. The CDR3: CASSLIGGSEKLFF. CDR3 sequence (DNA): TGTGCCAGCAGTTTAATCGGGGGGAGTGAAAAACTGTTTTTT.

The rearrangement joins TRBV7-2 to TRBJ1-1; 7 bases are shared with TRBD1. Germline V CDR1 and CDR2: SGHTA, FQGNSA. The CDR3 consists of 13 residues. J lost 7 bases, V lost 3 bases, and 5 bases had no gene match. CDR3 sequence (DNA): TGTGCCAGCAGCTTGCAGGGGGTAGGTGAAGCTTTCTTT. It translates to CASSLQGVGEAFF.

V gene TRBV30 combines with J gene TRBJ1-4; D is ambiguous. This CDR3 is 12 amino acids long. Germline V gene lookup returns CDR1 GTSNPN and CDR2 SVGIG (reference sequence). V lost 7 bases, J lost 6 bases, and 12 bases lay in between. DNA of the CDR3: TGTGCCTTGAAGATGGACTATGAAAAACTGTTTTTT. As protein: CALKMDYEKLFF.

The chain couples TRBV29-1 to TRBJ2-3; D is uncertain. V lost 1 base and J 2 bases, leaving 7 bases between the germline ends. CDR3 size: 13 residues. The germline V gene has CDR1 SQVTM and CDR2 ANQGSEA. CDR3 bases: TGCAGCGTTGAAGGAGGTGACACAGATACGCAGTATTTT. Protein sequence: CSVEGGDTDTQYF.

This chain uses TRBV7-9 with TRBJ2-1; D ambiguous. V was clipped by 4 bases and J by 8 bases, with 9 bases between them. Germline V lookup: CDR1 SEHNR, CDR2 FQNEAQ (reference sequence). This CDR3 has 12 amino acids. CDR3 sequence reads: CASSSFGDEQFF. CDR3 nucleotides: TGTGCCAGCAGCTCCTTTGGCGATGAGCAGTTCTTC.

This chain joins TRBV7-2 and TRBJ2-7, with D tentatively TRBD1 or TRBD2 (6 bases each). The CDR3 consists of 15 residues. Germline V CDR1 and CDR2: SGHTA, FQGNSA. V was shortened by 4 bases and J by 5 bases, with 18 bases between the two germline ends. CDR3 in amino acids: CASSSREGGPHEQYF. CDR3 in DNA: TGTGCCAGCAGCTCCCGTGAGGGGGGCCCCCACGAGCAGTACTTC.

V and J are TRBV7-9 and TRBJ1-1; 7 bases line up with TRBD1. V dropped 2 bases and J dropped 1; count of bases not matched to a gene: 4. From germline, CDR1 is SEHNR and CDR2 FQNEAQ (reference sequence). The CDR3 contains 15 residues. For the CDR3, the DNA is TGTGCCAGCAGCTTATTGACAGGGCCGAACACTGAAGCTTTCTTT. Translated, it gives CASSLLTGPNTEAFF.

This chain links TRBV6-1 with TRBJ2-3; D is unresolved. The V end lost 3 bases, the J end lost 0 bases, and 16 bases lay between the germline ends. The CDR3 consists of 17 residues. The germline V gene has CDR1 MNHNS and CDR2 SASEGT. CDR3: CASSDREGTVSTDTQYF. The CDR3 DNA is TGTGCCAGCAGTGACCGCGAAGGAACCGTGAGCACAGATACGCAGTATTTT.

J is TRBJ1-3 and V is TRBV7-2, with D uncertain. This CDR3 is built from 12 residues. The V gene's germline CDR1 is SGHTA and CDR2 FQGNSA. Trimming shortened V by 1 base and J by 8 bases, and 6 bases separated the two germline ends. The CDR3, as DNA: TGTGCCAGCAGCTTAGGGGCCCACACCATATATTTT. It codes for CASSLGAHTIYF.

The chain couples TRBV15 to TRBJ1-4; 9 bases are shared with TRBD1. V lost 3 bases to trimming and J lost 4 bases; unmatched junction nucleotides: 9. This CDR3 has 17 residues. The germline gives CDR1 LNHNV, CDR2 YYDKDF (reference sequence). The chain's CDR3 is CATSRGPGTGINEKLFF. DNA of the CDR3: TGTGCCACCAGCAGGGGACCCGGGACAGGGATTAATGAAAAACTGTTTTTT.

The chain uses TRBV5-6 and TRBJ2-1, with a tentative D call TRBD2 (6 bases). Trimming took off 1 base at V and 7 bases at J, with 18 bases between the two ends. The germline V gene encodes CDR1 SGHDT and CDR2 YYEEEE. The CDR3 spans 16 residues. The CDR3 bases are TGTGCCAGCAGCTTGAGTACCGACCTCCGGGGGAATGAGCAGTTCTTC. Protein product: CASSLSTDLRGNEQFF.

The chain joins TRBV19 to TRBJ1-4; maybe TRBD1 (6 bases). The CDR3 loop spans 14 amino acids. CDR1 LNHDA and CDR2 SQIVND come from the germline V gene (reference sequence). V was shortened by 5 bases and J by 8 bases, with 15 bases between the two germline ends. CDR3 loop: CASSSPRTAEKLFF. As DNA, the CDR3 is TGTGCCAGTAGTTCCCCCCGGACAGCAGAAAAACTGTTTTTT.

The chain employs TRBV27 and TRBJ2-1, with 7 bases aligning to TRBD2. From germline, CDR1 is MNHEY and CDR2 SMNVEV (reference sequence). V was clipped by 6 bases and J by 4 bases; unmatched bases: 12. The CDR3 consists of 16 residues. The CDR3 nucleotides are TGTGCCAGCAGCCCGCGGGGCGGGAGTTTGTACAATGAGCAGTTCTTC. Translation: CASSPRGGSLYNEQFF.

This chain links TRBV5-1 with TRBJ2-3; TRBD2 aligns across 7 bases. The germline gives CDR1 SGHRS, CDR2 YFSETQ. Trimming took 2 bases from V and 0 from J; bases not matched to a gene: 6. The CDR3 has 16 amino acids. CDR3 in amino acids: CASSFRWGGSTDTQYF. The CDR3 DNA sequence: TGCGCCAGCAGCTTCAGGTGGGGGGGTAGCACAGATACGCAGTATTTT.

The chain joins TRBV27 to TRBJ2-7; D is uncertain. V lost 6 bases, J lost 8 bases, and 11 bases lay in between. CDR3 size: 11 residues. From germline, CDR1 is MNHEY and CDR2 SMNVEV (reference sequence). The CDR3 loop is CASRTGWKQYF. In DNA, the CDR3 is TGTGCCAGCAGAACTGGGTGGAAGCAGTACTTC.

V is TRBV4-1 and J is TRBJ2-2; the D gene is possibly TRBD1 (11 bases). The germline V and J ends were trimmed by 4 bases and 7 bases, with 28 bases remaining between them. This CDR3 contains 19 residues. CDR1 and CDR2 from the germline V gene are MGHRA and YSYEKL. The DNA of the CDR3 is TGCGCCAGCAGCCCGGGACAGGGGGAAGTAGCGGGAGGTAACGGGGAGCTGTTTTTT. This gives the protein CASSPGQGEVAGGNGELFF.

This sequence joins TRBV5-1 and TRBJ2-7, with D possibly called TRBD1 or TRBD2 (6 bases each). Trimming pared 5 bases from V and 2 bases from J, leaving 14 bases between. This CDR3 is 14 amino acids long. The germline V gene encodes CDR1 SGHRS and CDR2 YFSETQ. In DNA form, the CDR3 reads TGCGCCAGCAGGCCGGGGGACACCGCCTACGAGCAGTACTTC. Translated: CASRPGDTAYEQYF.

The CDR3: CSVGSMNTEAFF. The CDR3 region has the DNA TGCAGCGTTGGGAGTATGAACACTGAAGCTTTCTTT. The chain is built from TRBV29-1 and TRBJ1-1; no definite D call. Germline-derived CDR1 and CDR2 are SQVTM and ANQGSEA. Trimming cost V 4 bases and J 0 bases, with 6 bases left between them. The CDR3 spans 12 residues.

The sample holds one count of this clone. The J gene is TRBJ2-3, the V gene TRBV18, with no clear D. Deletions cut 2 bases from V and 6 bases from J, with 12 bases between. The CDR3 loop spans 14 amino acids. Germline CDR1 reads KGHSH; CDR2 reads LQKENI. Here the CDR3 DNA reads TGTGCCAGCTCACCATCTGAGATCCCCGATACGCAGTATTTT. Its protein is CASSPSEIPDTQYF.

The chain couples TRBV4-1 to TRBJ1-6, with D possibly matching TRBD1 (6 bases). Germline V gives CDR1 MGHRA, CDR2 YSYEKL. V lost 0 bases and J 9 bases, leaving 21 bases between the germline ends. This CDR3 spans 18 amino acids. DNA of the CDR3: TGCGCCAGCAGCCAAGAACCCTTGCGGGGGGCAGGAGGTTCACCCCTCCACTTT. This translates into CASSQEPLRGAGGSPLHF.

In this sample, this clone turned up a few times. The gene calls are TRBV6-1 and TRBJ1-1; D perhaps matches TRBD1 (5 bases). The V and J ends lost 9 bases and 11 bases respectively, with 16 bases between them. Germline V gives CDR1 MNHNS, CDR2 SASEGT. This CDR3 spans 11 amino acids. The CDR3 region is CASSVQGVAFF. Written as DNA, the CDR3 is TGTGCCAGTTCGGTTCAGGGTGTGGCTTTCTTT.

The rearrangement uses TRBV7-3 and TRBJ2-2, with 10 nucleotides matching TRBD1. Trimming cost V 8 bases and J 6 bases; bases outside gene matches: 3. Germline values: CDR1 SGHTA, CDR2 FQGTGA. The CDR3 is made up of 13 amino acids. CDR3 bases: TGTGCCAGCGGACAGGGGGTTTCCGGGGAGCTGTTTTTT. Encoded protein: CASGQGVSGELFF.

This clone appeared once. This rearrangement joins TRBV18 to TRBJ2-1; 11 nucleotides line up with TRBD2. The V segment lost 0 bases and the J segment 10 bases; nucleotides outside the gene matches: 5. Germline lookup yields CDR1 KGHSH and CDR2 LQKENI. The CDR3 has 15 amino acids. CDR3 protein: CASSPPTSGTFEQFF. Written as DNA, the CDR3 is TGTGCCAGCTCACCACCGACTAGCGGGACTTTCGAGCAGTTCTTC.